Presented here are 23 T cell receptor beta chains from one specimen sequenced in a study of blood T cell repertoires in COVID-19 (dated by TCRdb to the early 2020s). Preparation of the library involved the immunoSEQ multiplex PCR assay. TCRdb stores this immuneACCESS table with in-frame sequences only. Part of the clones is absent; in the studies checked, under half of the shortfall reflects unresolved V genes, and no reason is known for the rest. This sample has about 190,000 clones in its table, and 80% to 85% of those were observed once. The ten top clones hold 5.2% of the sample. Specimen: peripheral blood. The origin of the receptors is a woman in her 30s with acute or convalescent COVID-19.

A few counts support this clone. V gene TRBV6-5 combines with J gene TRBJ1-1; D remains ambiguous. The CDR3 runs 13 residues. Germline V CDR1 and CDR2: MNHEY, SVGAGI. V shed 4 bases and J shed 1 base, with 7 bases lying between them. The CDR3 is CASSSSENTEAFF. The CDR3 nucleotides read TGTGCCAGCAGTTCGTCAGAGAACACTGAAGCTTTCTTT.

V and J are TRBV28 and TRBJ1-5; D gene ambiguous. This CDR3 is built from 12 residues. Germline CDR1 reads MDHEN; CDR2 reads SYDVKM. V shed 3 bases and J shed 6 bases, with 6 bases lying between them. The CDR3 DNA reads as TGTGCCAGCAGTTTGGGCTTTCAGCCCCAGCATTTT. The encoded protein is CASSLGFQPQHF. Full variable domain (remainder filled in from reference TRBV28 and TRBJ1-5): DVKVTQSSRYLVKRTGEKVFLECVQDMDHENMFWYRQDPGLGLRLIYFSYDVKMKEKGDIPEGYSVSREKKERFSLILESASTNQTSMYLCASSLGFQPQHFGDGTRLSIL.

The CDR3 nucleotides read TGTGCCAGCAGTGGCCTAGCGGGGCCCACCTACGAGCAGTACTTC. Amino acid sequence: CASSGLAGPTYEQYF. The gene calls are TRBV25-1 and TRBJ2-7; TRBD2 agrees at 9 bases. CDR1 is MGHDK and CDR2 is SYGVNS in the germline V gene. Trimming removed 4 bases from V and 2 bases from J; junction bases left unmatched: 6. This CDR3 contains 15 residues.

The genes are TRBV3-1 (or the pseudogene TRBV3-2) and TRBJ2-5, with 7 nucleotides matching TRBD2. This CDR3 region has 15 residues. Per the germline V gene, CDR1 is LGHDT and CDR2 is YNNKEL (reference sequence). V shed 4 bases, J shed 5 bases, and the junction held 10 bases outside the gene matches. The CDR3 DNA is TGTGCCAGCAGCCTCGCGAGTCGGGAGGTCGAGACCCAGTACTTC. It specifies CASSLASREVETQYF.

The chain recombines TRBV7-3 with TRBJ2-1, with 7 bases lining up with TRBD1. Trimming cost V 5 bases and J 3 bases; bases outside gene matches: 4. The CDR3 runs 14 residues. Germline CDR1 reads SGHTA; CDR2 reads FQGTGA. The CDR3, as DNA: TGTGCCAGCAGCGAAGGGGGCGGCTACAATGAGCAGTTCTTC. This sequence encodes CASSEGGGYNEQFF. The full variable domain, completed using reference TRBV7-3 and TRBJ2-1, is GAGVSQTPSNKVTEKGKYVELRCDPISGHTALYWYRQSLGQGPEFLIYFQGTGAADDSGLPNDRFFAVRPEGSVSTLKIQRTERGDSAVYLCASSEGGGYNEQFFGPGTRLTVL.

V usage is TRBV12-3 or TRBV12-4 and J usage is TRBJ2-2; D is unresolved. This CDR3 has 13 residues. Trimming stripped 5 bases from V and 5 bases from J, with 9 bases between. The CDR3 sequence: CASSPIETGELFF. Written as DNA, the CDR3 is TGTGCCAGCAGTCCTATTGAAACCGGGGAGCTGTTTTTT.

This rearrangement joins TRBV28 to TRBJ2-7; unclear D gene. This CDR3 has 12 residues. Germline CDR1 reads MDHEN; CDR2 reads SYDVKM. Trimming took 3 bases from V and 6 from J, leaving 9 bases between them. Written as DNA, the CDR3 is TGTGCCAGCAGTTTTGGGCTGCGCGAGCAGTACTTC. This sequence encodes CASSFGLREQYF. The full variable domain, rest sourced from reference TRBV28 and TRBJ2-7, is DVKVTQSSRYLVKRTGEKVFLECVQDMDHENMFWYRQDPGLGLRLIYFSYDVKMKEKGDIPEGYSVSREKKERFSLILESASTNQTSMYLCASSFGLREQYFGPGTRLTVT.

This chain joins TRBV5-1 and TRBJ1-6; D is unclear. The CDR3 runs 16 residues. Germline CDR1 SGHRS, CDR2 YFSETQ. V dropped 2 bases and J dropped 4 bases, with 13 bases sitting between them. The CDR3: CASSLSGSYYNSPLHF. Here the CDR3 DNA reads TGCGCCAGCAGCTTATCTGGCAGTTATTATAATTCACCCCTCCACTTT.

The V gene is TRBV7-2, the J gene TRBJ1-4, with 11 bases aligning to TRBD1. This CDR3 comprises 14 residues. Trimming took 5 bases from V and 8 from J; bases not matched to a gene: 4. Germline values: CDR1 SGHTA, CDR2 FQGNSA. The CDR3 protein is CASSQGQGEEKLFF. In DNA, the CDR3 is TGTGCCAGCAGCCAGGGACAGGGGGAGGAAAAACTGTTTTTT.

The V and J genes are TRBV30 and TRBJ1-4, with TRBD1 matching 9 bases. This CDR3 contains 14 residues. V shed 5 bases, J shed 0 bases, and the junction held 1 base outside the gene matches. CDR1 is GTSNPN, CDR2 SVGIG, per germline (reference sequence). The CDR3 DNA reads as TGTGCCTGGGACAGGGGGACAACTAATGAAAAACTGTTTTTT. Translating it yields CAWDRGTTNEKLFF. The full variable domain, in which reference TRBV30 and TRBJ1-4 provide the parts outside the CDR3, is SQTIHQWPATLVQPVGSPLSLECTVEGTSNPNLYWYRQAAGRGLQLLFYSVGIGQISSEVPQNLSASRPQDRQFILSSKKLLLSDSGFYLCAWDRGTTNEKLFFGSGTQLSVL.

V is TRBV15 and J is TRBJ2-1; D remains ambiguous. The CDR3 consists of 13 residues. The V gene lost 6 bases and the J gene lost 9 bases, with 15 bases spanning the gap. Looked up from germline, CDR1 is LNHNV and CDR2 is YYDKDF (reference sequence). The CDR3, as DNA: TGTGCCACCAGGACGGAGCTTTACGGTGAGCAGTTCTTC. Amino acids: CATRTELYGEQFF.

The CDR3 nucleotides read TGTGCCAGCAGCTCCAACACGGGGTCTCGCGGCTATGGCTACACCTTC. This gives the protein CASSSNTGSRGYGYTF. The chain combines TRBV7-9 with TRBJ1-2; D not resolved. The germline V gene encodes CDR1 SEHNR and CDR2 FQNEAQ (reference sequence). The germline V and J ends were trimmed by 4 bases and 4 bases, with 19 bases remaining between them. The CDR3 is made up of 16 amino acids. Together with reference TRBV7-9 and TRBJ1-2, the CDR3 gives the full variable domain: DTGVSQNPRHKITKRGQNVTFRCDPISEHNRLYWYRQTLGQGPEFLTYFQNEAQLEKSRLLSDRFSAERPKGSFSTLEIQRTEQGDSAMYLCASSSNTGSRGYGYTFGSGTRLTVV.

The V and J genes are TRBV19 and TRBJ1-3, with TRBD1 matching 9 bases. CDR1 is LNHDA and CDR2 is SQIVND in the germline V gene (reference sequence). The CDR3 has 13 residues. The junction had 5 bases not matched to a gene; V was cut back by 6 bases and J by 8 bases. The CDR3 DNA is TGTGCCAGTAGCCGTGGACAGGGGTACACCATATATTTT. It specifies CASSRGQGYTIYF.

The rearrangement links TRBV30 to TRBJ1-2; D call uncertain. V was shortened by 4 bases and J by 0 bases, with 3 bases between the two germline ends. Germline lookup yields CDR1 GTSNPN and CDR2 SVGIG (reference sequence). The CDR3 covers 11 residues. The CDR3 DNA sequence: TGTGCCTGGAATACTAACTATGGCTACACCTTC. This gives the protein CAWNTNYGYTF.

The chain has TRBV11-3 and TRBJ1-1, with a tentative D call TRBD1 (6 bases). The CDR3 totals 12 residues. Germline CDR1 and CDR2: SGHNT and YENEEA. V lost 6 bases and J 4 bases, leaving 9 bases between the germline ends. The CDR3 DNA reads TGTGCCAGCAGTACGACAGGCACTGAAGCTTTCTTT. It specifies CASSTTGTEAFF.

The gene calls are TRBV30 and TRBJ1-6, with D perhaps matching TRBD1 (5 bases). V was clipped by 2 bases and J by 9 bases, with 17 bases between them. The CDR3 has 15 residues. Looked up from germline, CDR1 is GTSNPN and CDR2 is SVGIG (reference sequence). Written as DNA, the CDR3 is TGTGCCTGGAGTCAAGTGGGGACTAGGCCTTCACCCCTCCACTTT. It translates to CAWSQVGTRPSPLHF.

The rearrangement links TRBV5-1 to TRBJ2-6; 9 positions match TRBD1. Germline assignment: CDR1 SGHRS and CDR2 YFSETQ. Trimming removed 3 bases from V and 0 bases from J; junction bases left unmatched: 4. The CDR3 consists of 17 residues. The CDR3 DNA sequence: TGCGCCAGCAGCTCTGGACAGGGGAGCTCTGGGGCCAACGTCCTGACTTTC. This sequence encodes CASSSGQGSSGANVLTF. Full variable domain (rest looked up from reference TRBV5-1 and TRBJ2-6): KAGVTQTPRYLIKTRGQQVTLSCSPISGHRSVSWYQQTPGQGLQFLFEYFSETQRNKGNFPGRFSGRQFSNSRSEMNVSTLELGDSALYLCASSSGQGSSGANVLTFGAGSRLTVL.

CDR3 protein: CASSWTGGNQPQHF. CDR3 nucleotides: TGTGCCAGCAGTTGGACAGGGGGCAATCAGCCCCAGCATTTT. This chain uses TRBV6-2 or TRBV6-3 with TRBJ1-5, with 9 positions matching TRBD1. The CDR3 loop spans 14 amino acids. From germline, CDR1 is MNHEY and CDR2 SVGEGT. The trim removed 4 bases at V and 2 bases at J, leaving 0 bases unmatched.

The J gene is TRBJ2-5, the V gene TRBV29-1, with 8 bases aligning to TRBD2. Trimming took 3 bases from V and 5 from J; bases not matched to a gene: 8. There are 14 residues in the CDR3. The germline V gene encodes CDR1 SQVTM and CDR2 ANQGSEA. The CDR3 DNA sequence: TGCAGCGTTGACGGGGGGGCCTTCGGCGAGACCCAGTACTTC. Protein product: CSVDGGAFGETQYF.

The genes are TRBV7-8 and TRBJ2-1, with 8 bases fitting TRBD2. Trimming at V came to 3 bases and at J to 0 bases, leaving 4 bases not matched to a gene. The CDR3 loop spans 16 amino acids. Germline assignment: CDR1 SGHVS and CDR2 FQNEAQ. CDR3 residues: CASSFRTSLSYNEQFF. The CDR3 DNA reads TGTGCCAGCAGCTTCAGGACTAGCCTCTCCTACAATGAGCAGTTCTTC.

The chain recombines TRBV7-2 with TRBJ2-2; D might be TRBD2 (7 bases). This CDR3 has 14 residues. Trimming removed 6 bases from V and 3 bases from J, with 11 bases in between. Per germline, CDR1 SGHTA and CDR2 FQGNSA. The DNA of the CDR3 is TGTGCCAGCAGTCGCGGGGGCTACACCGGGGAGCTGTTTTTT. Protein sequence: CASSRGGYTGELFF.

A remark on this clone: One junction end does not reproduce the germline sequence, and a read error may be involved. V is TRBV7-7 and J is TRBJ2-1; 12 bases match TRBD2. The germline CDR1 and CDR2 sequences are SSHAT and FNYEAQ (reference sequence). There are 16 residues in the CDR3. CDR3 loop: CASSDASGRDYNEQFF. In DNA form, the CDR3 reads TGTGCTAGCAGCGACGCTAGCGGGAGGGACTACAATGAGCAGTTCTTC.

This chain uses TRBV28 with TRBJ2-7; TRBD1 matches 8 bases. The CDR3 spans 14 residues. V lost 3 bases, J lost 4 bases, and 5 bases stayed unmatched. CDR1 is MDHEN, CDR2 SYDVKM, per germline. CDR3 sequence: CASSFTGGDYEQYF. The CDR3, as DNA: TGTGCCAGCAGTTTTACAGGGGGTGATTACGAGCAGTACTTC.